This record covers a single TCR beta chain. Antigen: not known. CDR1 and CDR2 (germline): SGHVS, FQNEAQ. Trimming stripped 3 bases from V and 0 bases from J, with 12 bases between. This CDR3 region has 15 residues. These data come from a study of shared clonotypes between healthy human individuals. Study overall: Per donor, CD8 memory used one plate, CD8 naive used two, CD4 memory used three and CD4 naive used three.

Over several immunoSEQ plates, each subset's genomic DNA was distributed in even portions. The method was immunoSEQ multiplex PCR; TCRdb's version includes in-frame clones alone and lacks a portion of them. This sample carries roughly 2,000,000 clones, around 93% of them seen once, and the ten largest clones take about 1.6%. Terminally differentiated effector memory CD45RA+ cells were excluded from the naive CD8 cells, which were CD45RO-negative and positively selected for CCR7. General observations from the study: Non-shared clonotypes were found to have lower generation probabilities than the clonotypes that were shared by all four of the sorted-subset donors. Estimated richness was generally greater in naive than memory subsets.

The sequenced sample consisted of naive CD8+ T cells from PBMCs. V and J are TRBV7-8 and TRBJ2-7; D is unclear. This sequence was found in a man between 18 and 29 years old in good health. Some clones in this sample may be carry-over from other donors' samples. DNA of the CDR3: TGTGCCAGCAGCTTTGGGCGGCCCGGCTCCTACGAGCAGTACTTC. Translating gives CASSFGRPGSYEQYF.